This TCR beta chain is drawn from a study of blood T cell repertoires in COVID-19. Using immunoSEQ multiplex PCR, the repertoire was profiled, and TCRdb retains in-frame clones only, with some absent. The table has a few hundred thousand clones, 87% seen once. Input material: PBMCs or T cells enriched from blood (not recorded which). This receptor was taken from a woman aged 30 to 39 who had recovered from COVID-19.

CDR3 DNA sequence: TGTGCCAGCGGCCGGCAGGCCGGGGAGCTGTTTTTT. It specifies CASGRQAGELFF. The J gene is TRBJ2-2, the V gene TRBV7-3, with D unclear. Germline V gene sequence: CDR1 SGHTA, CDR2 FQGTGA. The CDR3 runs 12 residues. V dropped 8 bases and J dropped 6 bases, with 10 bases sitting between them.